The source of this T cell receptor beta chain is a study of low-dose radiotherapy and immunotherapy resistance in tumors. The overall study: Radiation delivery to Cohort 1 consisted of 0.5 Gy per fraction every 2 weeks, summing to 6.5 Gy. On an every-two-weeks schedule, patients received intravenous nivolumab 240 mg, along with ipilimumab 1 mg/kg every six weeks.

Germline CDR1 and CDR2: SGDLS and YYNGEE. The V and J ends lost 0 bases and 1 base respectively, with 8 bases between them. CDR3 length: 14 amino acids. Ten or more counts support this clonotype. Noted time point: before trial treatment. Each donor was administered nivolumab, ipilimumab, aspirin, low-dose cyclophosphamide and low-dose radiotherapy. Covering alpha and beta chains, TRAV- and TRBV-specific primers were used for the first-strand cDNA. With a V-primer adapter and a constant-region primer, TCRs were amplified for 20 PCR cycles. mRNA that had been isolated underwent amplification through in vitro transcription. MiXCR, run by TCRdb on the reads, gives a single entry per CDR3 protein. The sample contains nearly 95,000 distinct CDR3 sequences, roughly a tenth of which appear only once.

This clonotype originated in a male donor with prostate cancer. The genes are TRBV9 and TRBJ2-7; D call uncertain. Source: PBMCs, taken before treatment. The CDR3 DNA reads TGTGCCAGCAGCGTAGATCTCGGGTCCTACGAGCAGTACTTC. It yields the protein CASSVDLGSYEQYF.